A selection of T cell receptor beta chains follows, all from one sample in a study of T-cell memory formation after mild COVID-19. A single record per CDR3 protein comes from TCRdb applying MiXCR to the 5' RACE reads. Among around 340,000 distinct CDR3 sequences listed, 10% to 15% were seen once. Specimen: PBMCs or a T cell subset sorted from them (not recorded which). Receptor source: a man between 18 and 29 years old who had mild COVID-19 (a few samples of this study predate the infection). Cell type and time point are not known. CDR3s include the opening cysteine and the closing phenylalanine or tryptophan. The order of the fields is V gene, clone size, D gene, J gene, CDR3 DNA, CDR3 protein. D genes are given only for firm matches. Only part of the rows carry a size: once, few, many, or a class if the clone is expanded.

V: TRBV7-2; size: few; D: NA; J: TRBJ1-1; DNA: TGTGCCAGCAGCTTTTCAACCAACACTGAAGCTTTCTTT; CDR3: CASSFSTNTEAFF
V: TRBV6-6; size: NA; D: TRBD1; J: TRBJ1-5; DNA: TGTGCCAGCAGCCTCCTGGCAGGGGGCCCTCAGCCCCAGCATTTT; CDR3: CASSLLAGGPQPQHF
V: TRBV10-3; size: NA; D: TRBD2; J: TRBJ2-3; DNA: TGTGCCATCTTAGTGCGGGGGATTATCACAGATACGCAGTATTTT; CDR3: CAILVRGIITDTQYF
V: TRBV7-6; size: NA; D: NA; J: TRBJ2-7; DNA: TGTGCCAGCAGCTTATTCGTCGGCCCCTCCTACGAGCAGTACTTC; CDR3: CASSLFVGPSYEQYF
V: TRBV4-3; size: few; D: NA; J: TRBJ2-7; DNA: TGCGCCAGCAGCCAAGTTGACGGCTACGAGCAGTACTTC; CDR3: CASSQVDGYEQYF
V: TRBV9; size: few; D: NA; J: TRBJ2-3; DNA: TGTGCCAGCAGCGGCAACAGGAGGCCCACAGATACGCAGTATTTT; CDR3: CASSGNRRPTDTQYF
V: TRBV7-6; size: many; D: NA; J: TRBJ1-3; DNA: TGTGCCAGCAGCTTATCAGGCGCTGGAAACACCATATATTTT; CDR3: CASSLSGAGNTIYF
V: TRBV7-3; size: few; D: NA; J: TRBJ2-2; DNA: TGTGCCAGCAGCCCCAGCCGGGGGCCCGGGGAGCTGTTTTTT; CDR3: CASSPSRGPGELFF
V: TRBV12-3/TRBV12-4; size: few; D: NA; J: TRBJ2-7; DNA: TGTGCCAGCAGCATACAGGGATCTGAGCGCGAGCAGTACTTC; CDR3: CASSIQGSEREQYF
V: TRBV18; size: many; D: NA; J: TRBJ2-5; DNA: TGTGCCAGCTCACCTCGGGAGACCCAGTACTTC; CDR3: CASSPRETQYF
V: TRBV7-9; size: many; D: NA; J: TRBJ2-3; DNA: TGTGCCAGCACCACTTCGTACTATACGCAGTATTTT; CDR3: CASTTSYYTQYF
V: TRBV4-3; size: few; D: TRBD1; J: TRBJ2-5; DNA: TGCGCCAGCAGCCACCCCGGACAGGGTGGAGGGGAGACCCAGTACTTC; CDR3: CASSHPGQGGGETQYF
V: TRBV4-1; size: few; D: TRBD1; J: TRBJ1-4; DNA: TGCGCCAGCAGCCATCTCCTGGGCCGGGACAGGGGCCGGGGTGAAAAACTGTTTTTT; CDR3: CASSHLLGRDRGRGEKLFF
V: TRBV6-2/TRBV6-3; size: NA; D: NA; J: TRBJ2-4; DNA: TGTGCCAGCAGCCGCGACTTCGACAGGCCAATAGCCAAAAACATTCAGTACTTC; CDR3: CASSRDFDRPIAKNIQYF
V: TRBV13; size: NA; D: NA; J: TRBJ1-2; DNA: TGTGCCAGCAGCTTAGGAGGAGGTTTCTATGGCTACACCTTC; CDR3: CASSLGGGFYGYTF
V: TRBV2; size: NA; D: NA; J: TRBJ1-2; DNA: TGTGCCAGCAACCCAGGGGCAGATTATGGCTACACCTTC; CDR3: CASNPGADYGYTF
V: TRBV28; size: NA; D: NA; J: TRBJ1-4; DNA: TGTGCCAGCAGTTTTCCGGACATAGTTAATGAAAAACTGTTTTTT; CDR3: CASSFPDIVNEKLFF
V: TRBV6-6; size: few; D: NA; J: TRBJ2-1; DNA: TGTGCCAGCAGTACTCGACAGGCGGTCGGGAATGAGCAGTTCTTC; CDR3: CASSTRQAVGNEQFF
V: TRBV5-1; size: NA; D: NA; J: TRBJ2-6; DNA: TGCGCCAGCAGCGGGACGACAGGCTCTGGGGCCAACGTCCTGACTTTC; CDR3: CASSGTTGSGANVLTF
V: TRBV11-2; size: many; D: NA; J: TRBJ1-6; DNA: TGTGCCAGCAGCTTCGGGCCGAGCTCCTATAATTCACCCCTCCACTTT; CDR3: CASSFGPSSYNSPLHF
V: TRBV12-3/TRBV12-4; size: NA; D: NA; J: TRBJ1-2; DNA: TGTGCCAGCAGTTTTCAGGGACGCGGGCAAGGCTACACCTTC; CDR3: CASSFQGRGQGYTF
V: TRBV9; size: few; D: NA; J: TRBJ2-7; DNA: TGTGCCAGCAGCGCCGGCGGCGGGCTACCCTACGAGCAGTACTTC; CDR3: CASSAGGGLPYEQYF
V: TRBV12-3/TRBV12-4; size: NA; D: TRBD1; J: TRBJ1-2; DNA: TGTGCCAGCAGTTTTGGTGGTACAGGGGCTGCCCGGGGCTACACCTTC; CDR3: CASSFGGTGAARGYTF
V: TRBV6-5; size: few; D: TRBD2; J: TRBJ2-1; DNA: TGTGCCAGCAGAACCTGGACTAGCGGGTACAATGAGCAGTTCTTC; CDR3: CASRTWTSGYNEQFF
V: TRBV19; size: few; D: NA; J: TRBJ2-2; DNA: TGTGCCAGTAGGCGGACGGTAGGGTTCACCGGGGAGCTGTTTTTT; CDR3: CASRRTVGFTGELFF
V: TRBV4-2; size: few; D: NA; J: TRBJ1-4; DNA: TGTGCCAGCAGCCAAGACCCGGGTTGGGAAAAACTGTTTTTT; CDR3: CASSQDPGWEKLFF
V: TRBV7-2; size: few; D: NA; J: TRBJ1-5; DNA: TGTGCCAGCAGCTTAGCCCGAAATCAGCCCCAGCATTTT; CDR3: CASSLARNQPQHF
V: TRBV5-6; size: NA; D: NA; J: TRBJ1-5; DNA: TGTGCCAGCAGGCGCAGGGGAGACGGCAATCAGCCCCAGCATTTT; CDR3: CASRRRGDGNQPQHF
V: TRBV4-1; size: many; D: TRBD1; J: TRBJ1-5; DNA: TGCGCCAGCAGCCGTGGACAGGGCAATCAGCCCCAGCATTTT; CDR3: CASSRGQGNQPQHF
V: TRBV12-3/TRBV12-4; size: NA; D: TRBD1; J: TRBJ1-6; DNA: TGTGCCAGCAGTTACCCCAGGGACAGGAATAATTCACCCCTCCACTTT; CDR3: CASSYPRDRNNSPLHF
V: TRBV9; size: few; D: NA; J: TRBJ2-3; DNA: TGTGCCAGCAGCCGTGACGGCAGTACCACAGATACGCAGTATTTT; CDR3: CASSRDGSTTDTQYF
V: TRBV4-1; size: few; D: TRBD2; J: TRBJ2-2; DNA: TGCGCCAGCAGCCAAGTCCTCATGACTAGCGGGGGGATGGACACCGGGGAGCTGTTTTTT; CDR3: CASSQVLMTSGGMDTGELFF
V: TRBV20-1; size: NA; D: TRBD1; J: TRBJ1-1; DNA: TGCAGTGCTAGAGATCCAGGGGGCATCCATGCGAACACTGAAGCTTTCTTT; CDR3: CSARDPGGIHANTEAFF
V: TRBV7-2; size: many; D: NA; J: TRBJ1-2; DNA: TGTGCCAGCAGCTTAGCTCCCAGGGCTCTGGGCTACACCTTC; CDR3: CASSLAPRALGYTF
V: TRBV9; size: many; D: NA; J: TRBJ2-1; DNA: TGTGCCAGCAGCGGCCCCCGGGATCACGAGCAGTTCTTC; CDR3: CASSGPRDHEQFF
V: TRBV4-1; size: NA; D: NA; J: TRBJ2-3; DNA: TGCGCCAGCAGCCCGATCGTTTACAGGGATGCAGATACGCAGTATTTT; CDR3: CASSPIVYRDADTQYF
V: TRBV6-5; size: NA; D: NA; J: TRBJ1-2; DNA: TGTGCCAGCAGGTCCTTTTCGGGACTCTATGGCTACACCTTC; CDR3: CASRSFSGLYGYTF
V: TRBV6-2/TRBV6-3; size: many; D: NA; J: TRBJ2-6; DNA: TGTGCCAGCAGTTACAGACAGTCTGGGGCCAACGTCCTGACTTTC; CDR3: CASSYRQSGANVLTF
V: TRBV4-2; size: few; D: NA; J: TRBJ1-5; DNA: TGTGCCAGCAGCCAAGAGGAAGGGTCCAATCAGCCCCAGCATTTT; CDR3: CASSQEEGSNQPQHF
V: TRBV7-9; size: many; D: NA; J: TRBJ2-3; DNA: TGTGCCAGCAGCTCCCCGACGAGGGTGGAAGGGGATACGCAGTATTTT; CDR3: CASSSPTRVEGDTQYF
V: TRBV6-5; size: few; D: TRBD1; J: TRBJ2-3; DNA: TGTGCCAGCAGCTCCGGGACAGGGGAAACAGATACGCAGTATTTT; CDR3: CASSSGTGETDTQYF